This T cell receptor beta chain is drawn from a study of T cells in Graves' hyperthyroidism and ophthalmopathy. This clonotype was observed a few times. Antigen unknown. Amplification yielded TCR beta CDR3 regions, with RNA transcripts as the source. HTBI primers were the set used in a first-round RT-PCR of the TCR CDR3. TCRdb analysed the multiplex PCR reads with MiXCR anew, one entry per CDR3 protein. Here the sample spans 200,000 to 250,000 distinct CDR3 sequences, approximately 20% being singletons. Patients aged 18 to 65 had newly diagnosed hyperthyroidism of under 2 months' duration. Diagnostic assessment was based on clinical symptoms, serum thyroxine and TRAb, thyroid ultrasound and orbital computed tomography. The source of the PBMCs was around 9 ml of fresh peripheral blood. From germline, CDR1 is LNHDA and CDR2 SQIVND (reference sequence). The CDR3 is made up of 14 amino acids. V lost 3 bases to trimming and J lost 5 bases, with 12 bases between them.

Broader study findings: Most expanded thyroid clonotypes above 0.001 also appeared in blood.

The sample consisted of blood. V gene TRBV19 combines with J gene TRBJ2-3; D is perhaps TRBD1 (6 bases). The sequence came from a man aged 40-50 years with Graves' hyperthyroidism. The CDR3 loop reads CASSMGAGEDTQYF. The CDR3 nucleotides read TGTGCCAGTAGTATGGGGGCCGGGGAAGATACGCAGTATTTT. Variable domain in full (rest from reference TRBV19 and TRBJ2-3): DGGITQSPKYLFRKEGQNVTLSCEQNLNHDAMYWYRQDPGQGLRLIYYSQIVNDFQKGDIAEGYSVSREKKESFPLTVTSAQKNPTAFYLCASSMGAGEDTQYFGPGTRLTVL.